The 13 T cell receptor beta chains reported below all come from one sample, sequenced in a study of PD-1 blockade in classical Hodgkin lymphoma. Each and every patient relapsed after autologous stem cell transplantation, and patients got differing brentuximab vedotin exposure. The data were produced by immunoSEQ multiplex PCR, yet TCRdb's version contains in-frame clones alone and is incomplete. The sample records some 96,000 clones, roughly 92% being singletons. Sequencing was performed on peripheral blood mononuclear cells (PBMCs), taken at baseline. These receptors originate from a human donor with classical Hodgkin lymphoma.

This chain links TRBV5-6 with TRBJ2-1; D is uncertain. Trimming pared 4 bases from V and 5 bases from J, leaving 19 bases between. Germline CDR1 reads SGHDT; CDR2 reads YYEEEE. The CDR3 loop spans 16 amino acids. As DNA, the CDR3 is TGTGCCAGCAGCCCAACCCCCCACGGACGTAACAATGAGCAGTTCTTC. Its translation is CASSPTPHGRNNEQFF.

CDR3 nucleotides: TGTGCCAGCAGACGGGACGACTGGACTGAAGCTTTCTTT. As protein: CASRRDDWTEAFF. The rearrangement joins TRBV28 to TRBJ1-1, with a tentative D call TRBD1 (5 bases). This CDR3 region has 13 residues. V was pared by 6 bases and J by 5 bases, with 13 bases between. CDR1 MDHEN and CDR2 SYDVKM come from the germline V gene. Complete variable domain (other parts from reference TRBV28 and TRBJ1-1): DVKVTQSSRYLVKRTGEKVFLECVQDMDHENMFWYRQDPGLGLRLIYFSYDVKMKEKGDIPEGYSVSREKKERFSLILESASTNQTSMYLCASRRDDWTEAFFGQGTRLTVV.

This clone was counted a few times. The rearrangement joins TRBV7-9 to TRBJ2-7; 9 bases are shared with TRBD1. This CDR3 has 15 residues. Germline assignment: CDR1 SEHNR and CDR2 FQNEAQ (reference sequence). After removal of 3 bases from V and 6 bases from J, the junction contained 9 bases not matched to a gene. CDR3: CASSLPGQGFGEQYF. The CDR3 DNA is TGTGCCAGCAGCTTGCCGGGACAGGGCTTTGGCGAGCAGTACTTC.

The V gene is TRBV30, the J gene TRBJ2-7; perhaps TRBD1 as D (6 bases). CDR3 length: 13 residues. The germline V and J ends were trimmed by 1 base and 3 bases, with 10 bases remaining between them. The V gene's germline CDR1 is GTSNPN and CDR2 SVGIG (reference sequence). The CDR3 bases are TGTGCCTGGAGTGCGGGCAGGGGCTACGAGCAGTACTTC. Protein product: CAWSAGRGYEQYF.

This chain uses TRBV27 with TRBJ2-3; TRBD2 matches 11 bases. The trim removed 6 bases at V and 2 bases at J, leaving 4 bases unmatched. Germline V gene sequence: CDR1 MNHEY, CDR2 SMNVEV (reference sequence). CDR3 length equals 15 residues. DNA for the CDR3: TGTGCCAGCAGATTAGCGGGAGGGCCCACAGATACGCAGTATTTT. Protein product: CASRLAGGPTDTQYF.

V gene TRBV13 combines with J gene TRBJ2-1, with TRBD2 matching over 10 bases. Germline trimming cut 0 bases from V and 0 bases from J; bases unmatched to any gene: 8. CDR3 size: 19 residues. Per the germline V gene, CDR1 is PRHDT and CDR2 is FYEKMQ (reference sequence). The CDR3 DNA reads as TGTGCCAGCAGCTTAGGTGACTTAGCGGGGGGAGACTCCTACAATGAGCAGTTCTTC. Amino acid sequence: CASSLGDLAGGDSYNEQFF.

The CDR3: CASKSRDSLYGYTF. The DNA for the CDR3 is TGTGCCAGTAAATCTCGGGACAGTCTCTATGGCTACACCTTC. This chain uses TRBV19 with TRBJ1-2, with TRBD1 matching 7 bases. Unmatched junction bases numbered 9, after V lost 7 bases and J lost 4 bases. CDR3 size: 14 residues. Looked up from germline, CDR1 is LNHDA and CDR2 is SQIVND (reference sequence).

This chain uses TRBV7-6 with TRBJ2-7; TRBD2 might be the D (6 bases). The length of the CDR3 is 14 residues. Germline V gene data show CDR1 as SGHVS and CDR2 as FNYEAQ. Trimming cost V 5 bases and J 0 bases, with 11 bases left between them. The CDR3 DNA follows: TGTGCCAGCAGCGGCGGGGCCAGCTCCTACGAGCAGTACTTC. Amino acid sequence: CASSGGASSYEQYF.

The rearrangement joins TRBV19 to TRBJ2-1; 11 bases match TRBD2. V was clipped by 6 bases and J by 9 bases; unmatched bases: 13. The V gene's germline CDR1 is LNHDA and CDR2 SQIVND (reference sequence). There are 16 residues in the CDR3. The CDR3 sequence is CASSTGRSGRGGEQFF. CDR3 bases: TGTGCCAGTAGCACTGGGCGTAGCGGGAGGGGGGGTGAGCAGTTCTTC. Supplemented by reference TRBV19 and TRBJ2-1, the full variable domain reads DGGITQSPKYLFRKEGQNVTLSCEQNLNHDAMYWYRQDPGQGLRLIYYSQIVNDFQKGDIAEGYSVSREKKESFPLTVTSAQKNPTAFYLCASSTGRSGRGGEQFFGPGTRLTVL.

The chain combines TRBV7-8 with TRBJ2-1, with a tentative D call TRBD2 (6 bases). This CDR3 spans 16 amino acids. Germline CDR1 and CDR2: SGHVS and FQNEAQ. V lost 1 base and J lost 4, with 14 bases in between. In DNA, the CDR3 is TGTGCCAGCAGCTTAGGGGGCGCGGGGCTGTACAATGAGCAGTTCTTC. Its protein is CASSLGGAGLYNEQFF.

The V call is TRBV4-1, the J call TRBJ2-2, with 7 bases identical to TRBD1. V lost 4 bases, J lost 4 bases, and 6 bases stayed unmatched. The germline CDR1 and CDR2 sequences are MGHRA and YSYEKL. The CDR3 is 15 amino acids. The CDR3 spells CASSPRQGPTGELFF. CDR3 DNA sequence: TGCGCCAGCAGCCCACGACAGGGACCCACCGGGGAGCTGTTTTTT.

This clone was observed a few times. V is TRBV9 and J is TRBJ2-3; D call uncertain. Trimming took 2 bases from V and 0 from J, leaving 4 bases between them. The CDR3 runs to 13 residues. Germline CDR1 reads SGDLS; CDR2 reads YYNGEE. The CDR3 here is CASSVDSTDTQYF. The CDR3 DNA follows: TGTGCCAGCAGCGTGGACAGCACAGATACGCAGTATTTT.

J is TRBJ2-1 and V is TRBV10-3; D might be TRBD1 (6 bases). Germline V gene lookup returns CDR1 ENHRY and CDR2 SYGVKD. V was shortened by 9 bases and J by 5 bases, with 17 bases between the two germline ends. The CDR3 is 14 amino acids. CDR3 bases: TGTGCCATTACAGGGTCCGGGTTCAACAATGAGCAGTTCTTC. This gives the protein CAITGSGFNNEQFF.